Shown below are 32 T cell receptor beta chains from a single sample sequenced in a study of long-term antiretroviral therapy in people with HIV. Running of the v3.0 immunoSEQ assay took place at survey level. Clones were read by immunoSEQ multiplex PCR, and TCRdb kept only the in-frame ones, dropping some. The sample lists tens of thousands of clones, roughly 86% occurring once. This specimen was unsorted PBMCs, taken 0.1 years before starting antiretroviral therapy. These receptors all come from a woman aged 45 to 65 with HIV.

The chain is built from TRBV2 and TRBJ1-5; D may be TRBD1 (6 bases). The length of the CDR3 is 20 residues. V was shortened by 2 bases and J by 0 bases, with 23 bases between the two germline ends. Germline V gene lookup returns CDR1 SNHLY and CDR2 FYNNEI. This CDR3 reads CASSESYPGAKSFSNQPQHF. The DNA for the CDR3 is TGTGCCAGCAGTGAAAGCTACCCAGGGGCGAAGTCCTTTAGCAATCAGCCCCAGCATTTT.

The V call is TRBV7-3, the J call TRBJ1-3, with D perhaps matching TRBD1 (6 bases). CDR3 length equals 16 residues. Trimming removed 5 bases from V and 0 bases from J, with 14 bases in between. From germline, CDR1 is SGHTA and CDR2 FQGTGA. The CDR3 reads CASSQTGGFSGNTIYF. CDR3 coding DNA: TGTGCCAGCAGCCAAACGGGGGGCTTCTCTGGAAACACCATATATTTT.

This chain connects TRBV27 to TRBJ1-1; D remains unclear. The CDR3 runs 12 residues. Germline V gives CDR1 MNHEY, CDR2 SMNVEV (reference sequence). V was cut by 4 bases and J by 10 bases, with 13 bases left in between. In DNA, the CDR3 is TGTGCCAGCAGTTCCCCTGGCGGGAGAGCTTTCTTT. It is translated as CASSSPGGRAFF.

The chain employs TRBV6-5 and TRBJ1-1, with 9 bases aligning to TRBD1. V lost 7 bases to trimming and J lost 5 bases; unmatched junction nucleotides: 8. This CDR3 is built from 14 residues. In germline, CDR1 is MNHEY, CDR2 SVGAGI. The CDR3 DNA reads as TGTGCCAGCACCTTGACAGGGGGTTTGACTGAAGCTTTCTTT. It codes for CASTLTGGLTEAFF.

V usage is TRBV6-5 and J usage is TRBJ1-4; D may be TRBD1 (6 bases). Per the germline V gene, CDR1 is MNHEY and CDR2 is SVGAGI. The CDR3 has 16 residues. With 1 base removed from V and 7 bases from J, the gap between germline ends came to 16 bases. The CDR3 here is CASSYWGGGRGEKLFF. DNA of the CDR3: TGTGCCAGCAGTTACTGGGGTGGGGGGCGAGGTGAAAAACTGTTTTTT.

This clone was seen only once. This chain links TRBV30 with TRBJ1-2; D remains ambiguous. CDR3 size: 15 residues. The V end was cut by 3 bases, the J end by 6 bases, with 20 bases between. Per germline, CDR1 GTSNPN and CDR2 SVGIG (reference sequence). As DNA, the CDR3 is TGTGCCTGGAGGGTGAACACTCAGAAGAGTGATGGCTACACCTTC. The encoded protein is CAWRVNTQKSDGYTF.

The chain couples TRBV7-2 to TRBJ2-3; D remains unclear. Germline CDR1 reads SGHTA; CDR2 reads FQGNSA. The CDR3 extends over 15 amino acids. V was cut by 1 base and J by 2 bases, with 10 bases left in between. CDR3 protein: CASSLVRPSTDTQYF. The DNA of the CDR3 is TGTGCCAGCAGCTTAGTAAGGCCCTCCACAGATACGCAGTATTTT.

J is TRBJ2-3 and V is TRBV7-6, with unresolved D. The CDR3 extends over 13 amino acids. Trimming took 6 bases from V and 4 from J, leaving 11 bases between them. Germline values: CDR1 SGHVS, CDR2 FNYEAQ. DNA of the CDR3: TGTGCCAGCAGTCCAGACGTGGCAGATACGCAGTATTTT. This encodes CASSPDVADTQYF.

The chain uses TRBV18 and TRBJ1-2, with no clear D. V was clipped by 5 bases and J by 13 bases, with 17 bases between them. This CDR3 spans 12 amino acids. The germline V gene has CDR1 KGHSH and CDR2 LQKENI. CDR3 bases: TGTGCCAGCTCATCAGAGACGGATCGCCGCACCTTC. Translation: CASSSETDRRTF. The whole variable domain, remainder taken from reference TRBV18 and TRBJ1-2, is NAGVMQNPRHLVRRRGQEARLRCSPMKGHSHVYWYRQLPEEGLKFMVYLQKENIIDESGMPKERFSAEFPKEGPSILRIQQVVRGDSAAYFCASSSETDRRTFGSGTRLTVV.

J is TRBJ2-7 and V is TRBV5-1, with 8 bases fitting TRBD1. CDR3 size: 14 residues. The V gene's germline CDR1 is SGHRS and CDR2 YFSETQ. V dropped 3 bases and J dropped 6; count of bases not matched to a gene: 8. DNA of the CDR3: TGCGCCAGCAGCTCGGACAGGGAAGGTGGCGAGCAGTACTTC. This gives the protein CASSSDREGGEQYF.

This chain uses TRBV25-1 with TRBJ1-1; D not certain. The ends were cut back, 2 bases at V and 7 bases at J, with 14 bases in the middle. The CDR3 has 14 residues. CDR1 and CDR2 from the germline V gene are MGHDK and SYGVNS. The CDR3 DNA reads as TGTGCCAGCAGTGAACCGGGGAGCCGAAATGAAGCTTTCTTT. Its protein product is CASSEPGSRNEAFF.

V is TRBV19 and J is TRBJ1-2; TRBD1 matches 7 bases. The CDR3 covers 14 residues. Germline trimming cut 4 bases from V and 2 bases from J; bases unmatched to any gene: 4. Per the germline V gene, CDR1 is LNHDA and CDR2 is SQIVND (reference sequence). The CDR3: CASSTTGTNYGYTF. DNA of the CDR3: TGTGCCAGTAGTACGACAGGGACCAACTATGGCTACACCTTC. The full variable domain, in which reference TRBV19 and TRBJ1-2 provide the parts outside the CDR3, is DGGITQSPKYLFRKEGQNVTLSCEQNLNHDAMYWYRQDPGQGLRLIYYSQIVNDFQKGDIAEGYSVSREKKESFPLTVTSAQKNPTAFYLCASSTTGTNYGYTFGSGTRLTVV.

The V gene is TRBV4-2, the J gene TRBJ1-2; a possible D gene is TRBD1 (5 bases). This CDR3 spans 15 amino acids. V shed 4 bases and J shed 2 bases, with 14 bases lying between them. The germline V gene encodes CDR1 LGHNA and CDR2 YNFKEQ. CDR3 protein: CASSPRGASNYGYTF. The CDR3 DNA is TGTGCCAGCAGCCCGCGTGGGGCTTCGAACTATGGCTACACCTTC.

This chain uses TRBV18 with TRBJ2-7; maybe TRBD1 (5 bases). V was cut by 0 bases and J by 3 bases, with 9 bases left in between. This CDR3 comprises 14 residues. Germline lookup yields CDR1 KGHSH and CDR2 LQKENI. The CDR3 DNA is TGTGCCAGCTCACCACCACAGGAATTCTACGAGCAGTACTTC. Translation: CASSPPQEFYEQYF. Filled out from reference TRBV18 and TRBJ2-7, the complete variable domain reads NAGVMQNPRHLVRRRGQEARLRCSPMKGHSHVYWYRQLPEEGLKFMVYLQKENIIDESGMPKERFSAEFPKEGPSILRIQQVVRGDSAAYFCASSPPQEFYEQYFGPGTRLTVT.

J is TRBJ2-1 and V is TRBV11-2; 15 bases map to TRBD2. V lost 7 bases to trimming and J lost 4 bases; unmatched junction nucleotides: 5. This CDR3 is 16 amino acids long. Germline CDR1 reads SGHAT; CDR2 reads FQNNGV. CDR3 loop: CASIGTSGGPYNEQFF. The CDR3 DNA reads TGTGCCAGCATCGGGACTAGCGGGGGGCCGTACAATGAGCAGTTCTTC.

V gene TRBV7-2 combines with J gene TRBJ1-1; D may be TRBD1 (6 bases). CDR1 is SGHTA, CDR2 FQGNSA, per germline. The CDR3 contains 15 residues. Trimming shortened V by 3 bases and J by 1 base, and 12 bases separated the two germline ends. Here the CDR3 reads CASSFFQGSNTEAFF. For the CDR3, the DNA is TGTGCCAGCAGCTTTTTCCAGGGGTCGAACACTGAAGCTTTCTTT.

V usage is TRBV2 and J usage is TRBJ1-2, with D tentatively TRBD1 (6 bases). Trimming stripped 8 bases from V and 0 bases from J, with 13 bases between. This CDR3 contains 14 residues. Germline V gives CDR1 SNHLY, CDR2 FYNNEI. The CDR3 reads CASAQTGSNYGYTF. In DNA, the CDR3 is TGTGCCAGCGCCCAGACAGGATCTAACTATGGCTACACCTTC.

In nucleotides, the CDR3 is TGTGCCAGCAGCTTTATCGGGACGGGTAACTATGGCTACACCTTC. It encodes CASSFIGTGNYGYTF. V and J are TRBV7-2 and TRBJ1-2; TRBD1 might be the D (5 bases). V gave up 3 bases and J gave up 1 base, with 12 bases separating them. CDR3 length equals 15 residues. CDR1 SGHTA and CDR2 FQGNSA come from the germline V gene.

V gene TRBV19 combines with J gene TRBJ1-6; D call uncertain. Germline CDR1 is LNHDA and CDR2 is SQIVND (reference sequence). Trimming stripped 1 base from V and 6 bases from J, with 7 bases between. CDR3 length: 14 amino acids. The CDR3 reads CASSIGTVNSPLHF. The CDR3 DNA reads as TGTGCCAGTAGTATAGGGACGGTTAATTCACCCCTCCACTTT.

The J gene is TRBJ2-4, the V gene TRBV9; no definite D call. V was pared by 4 bases and J by 0 bases, with 11 bases between. The CDR3 sequence is 15 residues long. Germline lookup yields CDR1 SGDLS and CDR2 YYNGEE. The CDR3 reads CASSPGSLAKNIQYF. The CDR3 DNA follows: TGTGCCAGCAGCCCAGGAAGCCTAGCCAAAAACATTCAGTACTTC.

The V call is TRBV19, the J call TRBJ2-1, with D perhaps being TRBD1 or TRBD2 (5 bases each). Deletions cut 3 bases from V and 2 bases from J, with 11 bases between. The CDR3 length is 15 residues. Germline loops: CDR1 LNHDA, CDR2 SQIVND (reference sequence). CDR3 region: CASSIGAEAYNEQFF. CDR3 coding DNA: TGTGCCAGTAGTATTGGGGCGGAGGCCTACAATGAGCAGTTCTTC. The full variable domain, completed using reference TRBV19 and TRBJ2-1, is DGGITQSPKYLFRKEGQNVTLSCEQNLNHDAMYWYRQDPGQGLRLIYYSQIVNDFQKGDIAEGYSVSREKKESFPLTVTSAQKNPTAFYLCASSIGAEAYNEQFFGPGTRLTVL.

The chain joins TRBV7-9 to TRBJ1-2; 7 nucleotides line up with TRBD1. Trimming at V came to 5 bases and at J to 4 bases, leaving 10 bases not matched to a gene. The CDR3 runs 15 residues. Germline-derived CDR1 and CDR2 are SEHNR and FQNEAQ (reference sequence). CDR3 amino acids: CASSPSRGAIYGYTF. The CDR3 DNA reads as TGTGCCAGCAGCCCGTCCAGGGGGGCGATCTATGGCTACACCTTC.

The rearrangement links TRBV5-1 to TRBJ2-1, with 8 bases aligning to TRBD1. The CDR3 has 14 residues. Germline CDR1 SGHRS, CDR2 YFSETQ. The J segment lost 7 bases and the V segment lost 0 bases, leaving 3 bases of the junction unmatched. The chain's CDR3 is CASSLAGTGNEQFF. In nucleotides, the CDR3 is TGCGCCAGCAGCTTGGCCGGGACAGGAAATGAGCAGTTCTTC.

This sequence joins TRBV9 and TRBJ2-4; 7 bases match TRBD2. The trim removed 4 bases at V and 9 bases at J, leaving 4 bases unmatched. The CDR3 extends over 12 amino acids. Germline CDR1 is SGDLS and CDR2 is YYNGEE. The CDR3 sequence: CASSYREGIQYF. The CDR3 DNA reads TGTGCCAGCAGCTATAGGGAGGGCATTCAGTACTTC. Filled out from reference TRBV9 and TRBJ2-4, the complete variable domain reads DSGVTQTPKHLITATGQRVTLRCSPRSGDLSVYWYQQSLDQGLQFLIQYYNGEERAKGNILERFSAQQFPDLHSELNLSSLELGDSALYFCASSYREGIQYFGAGTRLSVL.

This chain links TRBV7-9 with TRBJ2-4; D possibly matches TRBD1 or TRBD2 (7 bases each). This CDR3 spans 17 amino acids. The germline CDR1 and CDR2 sequences are SEHNR and FQNEAQ (reference sequence). V dropped 2 bases and J dropped 0 bases, with 14 bases sitting between them. The CDR3 spells CASSLTPGGVAKNIQYF. DNA of the CDR3: TGTGCCAGCAGCTTAACTCCAGGGGGGGTAGCCAAAAACATTCAGTACTTC.

The J gene is TRBJ2-1, the V gene TRBV19; D gene unclear. The V gene lost 6 bases and the J gene lost 3 bases, with 9 bases spanning the gap. CDR1 is LNHDA and CDR2 is SQIVND in the germline V gene (reference sequence). The CDR3 totals 13 residues. CDR3 loop: CASRLLGYNEQFF. CDR3 DNA: TGTGCCAGTAGACTTTTAGGCTACAATGAGCAGTTCTTC.

V is TRBV2 and J is TRBJ1-2, with no clear D. Germline V gene data show CDR1 as SNHLY and CDR2 as FYNNEI. The CDR3 totals 12 residues. V was shortened by 6 bases and J by 3 bases, with 8 bases between the two germline ends. CDR3 loop: CASSGDDYGYTF. The CDR3 DNA reads as TGTGCCAGCAGCGGCGATGACTATGGCTACACCTTC.

This clone was seen a single time. V is TRBV28 and J is TRBJ2-3; 14 bases are a match to TRBD2. This CDR3 is built from 16 residues. Trimming removed 6 bases from V and 6 bases from J; junction bases left unmatched: 8. CDR1 is MDHEN, CDR2 SYDVKM, per germline. Here the CDR3 DNA reads TGTGCCAGCAGCGCAGGGACTAGCGGGGGCCGGGATACGCAGTATTTT. It encodes CASSAGTSGGRDTQYF.

The chain links TRBV7-2 to TRBJ2-1, with D possibly TRBD2 on 5 matching bases. The CDR3 is made up of 15 amino acids. CDR1 is SGHTA, CDR2 FQGNSA, per germline. V dropped 0 bases and J dropped 9 bases, with 15 bases sitting between them. CDR3 DNA: TGTGCCAGCAGCTTAGCCGGGGTAGAAGGTACTGAGCAGTTCTTC. As protein: CASSLAGVEGTEQFF.

The chain employs TRBV6-1 and TRBJ2-7, with D unclear. This CDR3 contains 14 residues. Trimming took 0 bases from V and 2 from J, leaving 8 bases between them. The V gene's germline CDR1 is MNHNS and CDR2 SASEGT. The chain's CDR3 is CASSEAGSTYEQYF. The CDR3 nucleotides are TGTGCCAGCAGTGAAGCTGGCAGCACCTACGAGCAGTACTTC.

The chain carries TRBV19 and TRBJ1-6; 8 positions agree with TRBD1. V lost 3 bases, J lost 3 bases, and 7 bases stayed unmatched. Per germline, CDR1 LNHDA and CDR2 SQIVND (reference sequence). This CDR3 contains 17 residues. CDR3 amino acids: CASSIGTGPFYNSPLHF. CDR3 coding DNA: TGTGCCAGTAGTATCGGGACAGGCCCCTTCTATAATTCACCCCTCCACTTT.

The J gene is TRBJ1-2, the V gene TRBV7-2; the D gene is possibly TRBD1 (6 bases). V dropped 0 bases and J dropped 6 bases, with 17 bases sitting between them. This CDR3 has 16 residues. CDR1 and CDR2 (germline): SGHTA, FQGNSA. The CDR3: CASSLALAGGADGYTF. The CDR3 coding sequence is TGTGCCAGCAGCTTAGCCCTAGCTGGGGGGGCGGATGGCTACACCTTC. Together with reference TRBV7-2 and TRBJ1-2, the CDR3 gives the full variable domain: GAGVSQSPSNKVTEKGKDVELRCDPISGHTALYWYRQSLGQGLEFLIYFQGNSAPDKSGLPSDRFSAERTGGSVSTLTIQRTQQEDSAVYLCASSLALAGGADGYTFGSGTRLTVV.